This TCR beta chain was obtained from a study of blood T cell repertoires in COVID-19. On the study more broadly: The United States, Italy and Spain supplied acute and convalescent COVID-19 samples. Nucleic acid was either cDNA or gDNA, and it came from T cells, B-cell-depleted T cells, or PBMCs.

Per the original data handling: For nucleated cells, counts were estimated from reference gene primer amplification. Assay: immunoSEQ multiplex PCR; the TCRdb copy retains only in-frame clones and omits some. The V and J calls and clone size are taken from that table; D and trimming were inferred from the DNA. This sample carries 240,000 or so clones, about 73% of them seen once, and the ten largest clones take around 3.4%. The CDR3 sequence is 13 residues long. V lost 2 bases and J lost 6, with 11 bases in between. The germline CDR1 and CDR2 sequences are SGHDT and YYEEEE. This TCR was recovered from a woman at least 80 years old with acute or convalescent COVID-19. Sequenced sample: peripheral blood. The rearrangement uses TRBV5-6 and TRBJ1-2, with no clear D. CDR3 nucleotides: TGTGCCAGCAGCTTCCAATCCCGGGATGGCTACACCTTC. As protein: CASSFQSRDGYTF.